Each of the 18 T cell receptor beta chains below was sequenced from the same sample in a study of blood T cell repertoires in COVID-19. Only in-frame clones appear in the TCRdb table, and some are missing; sequencing was by immunoSEQ multiplex PCR. The sample includes hundreds of thousands of clones, 88% of them seen just once. The sequenced sample consisted of peripheral blood. The source of these receptors is a woman between 65 and 79 years old with COVID-19, enrolled during active disease.

V is TRBV4-3 and J is TRBJ1-2, with D maybe TRBD1 (6 bases). This CDR3 region has 14 residues. The ends were cut back, 2 bases at V and 7 bases at J, with 14 bases in the middle. Germline values: CDR1 LGHNA, CDR2 YSLEER. The CDR3 DNA sequence: TGCGCCAGCAGCCAACGGGACACCAGGGGTGGCTACACCTTC. It yields the protein CASSQRDTRGGYTF.

V gene TRBV28 combines with J gene TRBJ2-7; a weak D match, TRBD1 (6 bases). The V end lost 3 bases, the J end lost 0 bases, and 6 bases lay between the germline ends. The CDR3 is 13 residues long. Germline V CDR1 and CDR2: MDHEN, SYDVKM. The DNA for the CDR3 is TGTGCCAGCAGTTTGGGACACTCCTACGAGCAGTACTTC. It translates to CASSLGHSYEQYF.

CDR3 loop: CASSSPGQQTSLYGYTF. The CDR3 nucleotides are TGTGCCAGCAGCTCTCCGGGACAACAAACCTCTCTCTATGGCTACACCTTC. The gene calls are TRBV7-9 and TRBJ1-2, with D maybe TRBD1 (6 bases). Germline-derived CDR1 and CDR2 are SEHNR and FQNEAQ (reference sequence). Trimming left V 4 bases short and J 4 bases short, with 22 bases between. The CDR3 is 17 amino acids.

This chain links TRBV3-1 (or the pseudogene TRBV3-2) with TRBJ2-7, with 7 bases matching TRBD2. This CDR3 is built from 15 residues. The germline CDR1 and CDR2 sequences are LGHDT and YNNKEL (reference sequence). Germline trimming cut 1 base from V and 0 bases from J; bases unmatched to any gene: 3. The CDR3 sequence: CASSQGLASSYEQYF. The CDR3 DNA reads as TGTGCCAGCAGCCAAGGACTAGCCAGCTCCTACGAGCAGTACTTC.

V usage is TRBV5-1 and J usage is TRBJ1-2; 9 bases match TRBD1. Losses at the gene ends were 4 bases for V and 7 bases for J; bases not matched to a gene: 8. CDR3 length: 14 amino acids. CDR1 and CDR2 (germline): SGHRS, YFSETQ. CDR3 DNA sequence: TGCGCCAGCAGCATACCGGGACAGGGTGCTGGCTACACCTTC. Its translation: CASSIPGQGAGYTF.

The J gene is TRBJ2-1, the V gene TRBV28; TRBD1 matches 7 bases. The CDR3 runs to 14 residues. Germline trimming cut 5 bases from V and 2 bases from J; bases unmatched to any gene: 3. CDR1 and CDR2 (germline): MDHEN, SYDVKM. The DNA of the CDR3 is TGTGCCAGCAGTAACAGGGGAGCCTACAATGAGCAGTTCTTC. Protein: CASSNRGAYNEQFF.

The genes are TRBV24-1 and TRBJ2-5, with 10 bases aligning to TRBD2. V trimming: 4 bases; J trimming: 1 base; junction bases outside the gene matches: 8. Looked up from germline, CDR1 is KGHDR and CDR2 is SFDVKD. CDR3 length: 17 amino acids. The CDR3 nucleotides are TGTGCCACCAGTGAACCTACTAGCGGGGAACGCCAAGAGACCCAGTACTTC. Protein: CATSEPTSGERQETQYF.

The chain links TRBV4-3 to TRBJ1-5; 9 bases agree with TRBD1. J gave up 6 bases and V 0 bases, and 6 bases lay outside the gene matches. The CDR3 has 16 amino acids. Germline CDR1 reads LGHNA; CDR2 reads YSLEER. CDR3 DNA: TGCGCCAGCAGCCAAGAATTCGGACAGGGGACTCAGCCCCAGCATTTT. It codes for CASSQEFGQGTQPQHF.

This clone occurred a few times. CDR3 sequence (DNA): TGTGCCTGGGGCGGACTGTACAATGAGCAGTTCTTC. Its protein is CAWGGLYNEQFF. The chain links TRBV30 to TRBJ2-1, with D maybe TRBD2 (5 bases). V shed 5 bases and J shed 4 bases, with 9 bases lying between them. The CDR3 length is 12 residues. Germline lookup yields CDR1 GTSNPN and CDR2 SVGIG (reference sequence).

This sequence joins TRBV24-1 and TRBJ2-7; a possible D gene is TRBD1 (6 bases). The CDR3 loop spans 14 amino acids. Per germline, CDR1 KGHDR and CDR2 SFDVKD. Between the trimmed V and J ends, which lost 4 bases and 2 bases, there was a span of 11 bases. The CDR3 protein is CATSDGDTAYEQYF. CDR3 in DNA: TGTGCCACCAGTGACGGGGACACCGCCTACGAGCAGTACTTC.

In its sample, this clone was seen once. The chain links TRBV4-2 to TRBJ1-1; possible D gene TRBD1, 5 bases. This CDR3 comprises 12 residues. Trimming took off 4 bases at V and 9 bases at J, with 12 bases between the two ends. Per germline, CDR1 LGHNA and CDR2 YNFKEQ. The CDR3 region is CASSLTPGKAFF. CDR3 nucleotides: TGTGCCAGCAGCCTTACCCCAGGGAAAGCTTTCTTT.

The V call is TRBV6-5, the J call TRBJ1-3; D is uncertain. CDR1 and CDR2 (germline): MNHEY, SVGAGI. V dropped 6 bases and J dropped 0 bases, with 12 bases sitting between them. The CDR3 contains 15 residues. The CDR3 spells CASSRESLSGNTIYF. CDR3 nucleotides: TGTGCCAGCAGCCGGGAATCCCTCTCTGGAAACACCATATATTTT.

The chain combines TRBV12-5 with TRBJ2-7, with 10 bases that match TRBD1. Germline CDR1 reads LGHNT; CDR2 reads FRNRAP. CDR3 length equals 15 residues. J lost 0 bases, V lost 4 bases, and 3 bases had no gene match. In DNA, the CDR3 is TGTGCTAGTGGTTCATGGGACAGGGGCTCCTACGAGCAGTACTTC. Protein product: CASGSWDRGSYEQYF. The variable domain in full, with the rest retrieved from reference TRBV12-5 and TRBJ2-7, is DARVTQTPRHKVTEMGQEVTMRCQPILGHNTVFWYRQTMMQGLELLAYFRNRAPLDDSGMPKDRFSAEMPDATLATLKIQPSEPRDSAVYFCASGSWDRGSYEQYFGPGTRLTVT.

The chain joins TRBV4-3 to TRBJ1-2; TRBD1 is a possible D gene (6 bases). Per the germline V gene, CDR1 is LGHNA and CDR2 is YSLEER. The CDR3 is 13 amino acids. V was clipped by 0 bases and J by 5 bases, with 7 bases between them. Written as DNA, the CDR3 is TGCGCCAGCAGCCAAGATCAGGGGTATGGCTACACCTTC. Protein sequence: CASSQDQGYGYTF.

The chain carries TRBV12-3 or TRBV12-4 and TRBJ1-2, with D perhaps matching TRBD1 (5 bases). Trimming left V 1 base short and J 6 bases short, with 9 bases between. CDR3 length: 13 residues. In DNA, the CDR3 is TGTGCCAGCAGTTTAGTGGGGGGACATGGCTACACCTTC. It is translated as CASSLVGGHGYTF.

The V and J genes are TRBV2 and TRBJ2-1; 8 positions agree with TRBD1. With 11 bases clipped from V and 6 bases from J, the junction kept 6 bases outside the gene matches. Germline V gives CDR1 SNHLY, CDR2 FYNNEI. CDR3 size: 12 residues. Here the CDR3 reads CAEGQGGNEQFF. Written as DNA, the CDR3 is TGTGCCGAAGGACAGGGTGGCAATGAGCAGTTCTTC.

This chain uses TRBV9 with TRBJ2-5; 8 bases fit TRBD1. This CDR3 has 13 residues. CDR1 is SGDLS, CDR2 YYNGEE, per germline. The V and J ends lost 4 bases and 4 bases, in that order; junction bases with no gene match: 3. CDR3 bases: TGTGCCAGCAGCAGAGGGACAGGAGAGACCCAGTACTTC. It yields the protein CASSRGTGETQYF.

The rearrangement joins TRBV6-5 to TRBJ1-1; TRBD1 might be the D (6 bases). CDR3 length: 12 amino acids. The V gene lost 6 bases and the J gene lost 1 base, with 6 bases spanning the gap. CDR1 and CDR2 (germline): MNHEY, SVGAGI. This chain's CDR3 is CASRTGNTEAFF. The CDR3 region has the DNA TGTGCCAGCAGGACAGGGAACACTGAAGCTTTCTTT.